This record looks at one T cell receptor (beta chain) sequence and its context. The sample originates from a study of shared clonotypes between healthy human individuals. Produced via immunoSEQ multiplex PCR; TCRdb's table is partial and in-frame only. The profile shows roughly 2.2 million clones, approximately 90% of them singletons. The germline gives CDR1 SGHVS, CDR2 FQNEAQ. V was pared by 4 bases and J by 2 bases, with 9 bases of the junction left unmatched. The CDR3 consists of 16 residues. The V call is TRBV7-8, the J call TRBJ2-7; 9 nucleotides line up with TRBD1. The source material was naive CD4+ T cells from PBMCs. Specified subset: CD45RA+ positively selected. The sequence derives from a man aged 18 to 30 in good health. Some clones in this sample may be carry-over from other donors' samples. CDR3: CASSSPPDRGPYEQYF. The CDR3 bases are TGTGCCAGCAGCTCCCCTCCGGACAGGGGTCCCTACGAGCAGTACTTC.